A single sample gave rise to the 7 T cell receptor beta chains below, sequenced in a study of metastatic and nonmetastatic thyroid tumors. TCRdb re-called the PCR reads through MiXCR. The table lists under 25,000 clones, roughly 27% of them singletons. Among the patients, none had received any treatment before thyroid surgery. The sample taken for sequencing was blood. The source of these receptors is a male donor with papillary thyroid cancer or a benign thyroid nodule (not recorded which). Some clones in this sample may be carry-over from other donors' samples.

The V and J genes are TRBV5-1 and TRBJ2-7, with D unclear. CDR3 length: 13 amino acids. The ends were cut back, 4 bases at V and 3 bases at J, with 11 bases in the middle. Germline lookup yields CDR1 SGHRS and CDR2 YFSETQ. CDR3 nucleotide sequence: TGCGCCAGCAGCCAGGTTGGGGTCTACGAGCAGTACTTC. Translated: CASSQVGVYEQYF.

The CDR3 DNA is TGTGCCAGCAGACCCGACAGGGGAGGAAGTGCAGGTGAAGCTTTCTTT. Its protein product is CASRPDRGGSAGEAFF. This chain uses TRBV11-1 with TRBJ1-1; 8 positions agree with TRBD1. V lost 6 bases, J lost 7 bases, and 16 bases stayed unmatched. The germline V gene has CDR1 SGHAT and CDR2 FQDESV (reference sequence). This CDR3 has 16 amino acids.

The chain has TRBV5-1 and TRBJ2-7; tentative D call: TRBD2 (6 bases). The germline CDR1 and CDR2 sequences are SGHRS and YFSETQ. The CDR3 has 14 amino acids. V lost 2 bases to trimming and J lost 0 bases, with 9 bases between them. As DNA, the CDR3 is TGCGCCAGCAGCTTAACCGGGAGCTCCTACGAGCAGTACTTC. Its translation is CASSLTGSSYEQYF.

This clone is labeled medium-sized (0.01 to 0.1%). V and J are TRBV12-3 or TRBV12-4 and TRBJ1-4, with a weak D call TRBD1 (5 bases). Trimming took 3 bases from V and 12 from J, leaving 20 bases between them. CDR3 length equals 15 residues. For the CDR3, the DNA is TGTGCCAGCAGTTTGGGGACCACCGTATTCGGAGAACTGTTTTTT. It specifies CASSLGTTVFGELFF.

This clone was observed a handful of times. The chain is built from TRBV6-2 or TRBV6-3 and TRBJ2-2; a weak D match, TRBD1 (5 bases). The CDR3 spans 13 residues. Germline CDR1 and CDR2: MNHEY and SVGEGT. The V and J ends lost 6 bases and 1 base respectively, with 6 bases between them. Here the CDR3 reads CASRQGNTGELFF. CDR3 bases: TGTGCCAGCAGGCAGGGGAACACCGGGGAGCTGTTTTTT.

The chain links TRBV19 to TRBJ2-1, with 11 bases fitting TRBD1. CDR1 and CDR2 from the germline V gene are LNHDA and SQIVND (reference sequence). The CDR3 spans 19 residues. The junction had 17 bases not matched to a gene; V was cut back by 7 bases and J by 3 bases. The chain's CDR3 is CASMGTGGGLADLYNEQFF. The CDR3 DNA is TGTGCCAGTATGGGGACAGGGGGTGGGCTAGCGGATCTCTACAATGAGCAGTTCTTC.

This clone was counted ten times or more. Other nucleotide sequences in the sample specify the same CDR3. The V gene is TRBV5-4, the J gene TRBJ1-2; 8 bases are a match to TRBD1. This CDR3 region has 14 residues. V was clipped by 3 bases and J by 3 bases; unmatched bases: 4. Germline V lookup: CDR1 SGHNT, CDR2 YYREEE (reference sequence). The DNA of the CDR3 is TGTGCCAGCAGCTCGCCGACAGGGGACTATGGCTACACCTTC. It specifies CASSSPTGDYGYTF.